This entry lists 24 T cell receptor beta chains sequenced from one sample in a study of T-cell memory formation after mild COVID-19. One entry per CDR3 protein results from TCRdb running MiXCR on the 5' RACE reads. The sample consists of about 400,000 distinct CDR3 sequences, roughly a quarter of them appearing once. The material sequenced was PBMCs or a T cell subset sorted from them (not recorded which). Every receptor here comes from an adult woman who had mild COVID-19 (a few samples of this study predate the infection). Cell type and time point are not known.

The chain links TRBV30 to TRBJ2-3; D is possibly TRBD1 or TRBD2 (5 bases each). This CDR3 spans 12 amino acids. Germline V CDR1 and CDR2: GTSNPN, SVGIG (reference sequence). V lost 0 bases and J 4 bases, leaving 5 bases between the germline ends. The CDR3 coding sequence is TGTGCCTGGAGTGTGGGGGCAGATACGCAGTATTTT. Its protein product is CAWSVGADTQYF.

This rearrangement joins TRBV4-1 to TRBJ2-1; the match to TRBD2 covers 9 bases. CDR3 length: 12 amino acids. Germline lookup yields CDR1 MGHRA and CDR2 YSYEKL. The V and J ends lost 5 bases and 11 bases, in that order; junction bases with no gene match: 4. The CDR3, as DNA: TGCGCCAGCAGCTTCGCGGGGGGGAAGCAGTTCTTC. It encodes CASSFAGGKQFF.

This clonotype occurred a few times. CDR3 loop: CSVEDWGKTGDPYEQYF. CDR3 sequence (DNA): TGCAGCGTTGAAGACTGGGGGAAAACAGGGGACCCCTACGAGCAGTACTTC. This chain connects TRBV29-1 to TRBJ2-7; 7 bases are shared with TRBD1. Trimming took 0 bases from V and 2 from J; bases not matched to a gene: 13. This CDR3 region has 17 residues. Germline CDR1 SQVTM, CDR2 ANQGSEA.

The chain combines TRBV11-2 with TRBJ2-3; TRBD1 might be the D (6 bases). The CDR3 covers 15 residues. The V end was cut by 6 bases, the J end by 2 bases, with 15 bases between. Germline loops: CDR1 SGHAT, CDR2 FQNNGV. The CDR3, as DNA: TGTGCCAGCAGTCGAGCAGGGACAAACACAGATACGCAGTATTTT. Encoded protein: CASSRAGTNTDTQYF.

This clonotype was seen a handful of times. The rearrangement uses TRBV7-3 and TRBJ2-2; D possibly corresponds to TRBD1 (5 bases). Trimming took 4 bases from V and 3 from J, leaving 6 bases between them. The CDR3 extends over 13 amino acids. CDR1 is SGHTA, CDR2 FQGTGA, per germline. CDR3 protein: CASSSGYTGELFF. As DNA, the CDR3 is TGTGCCAGCAGCTCAGGGTACACCGGGGAGCTGTTTTTT.

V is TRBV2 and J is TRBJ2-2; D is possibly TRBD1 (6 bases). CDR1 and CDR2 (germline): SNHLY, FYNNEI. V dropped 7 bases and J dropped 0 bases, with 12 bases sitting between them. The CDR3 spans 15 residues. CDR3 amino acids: CASKGTHANTGELFF. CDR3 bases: TGTGCCAGCAAGGGGACACATGCGAACACCGGGGAGCTGTTTTTT.

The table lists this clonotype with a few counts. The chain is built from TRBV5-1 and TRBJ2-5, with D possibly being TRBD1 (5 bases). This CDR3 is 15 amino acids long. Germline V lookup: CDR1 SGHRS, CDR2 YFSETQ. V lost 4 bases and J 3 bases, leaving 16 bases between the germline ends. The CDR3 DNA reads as TGCGCCAGCAGCCCCCTCGCGGCAGGGAAAGAGACCCAGTACTTC. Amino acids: CASSPLAAGKETQYF.

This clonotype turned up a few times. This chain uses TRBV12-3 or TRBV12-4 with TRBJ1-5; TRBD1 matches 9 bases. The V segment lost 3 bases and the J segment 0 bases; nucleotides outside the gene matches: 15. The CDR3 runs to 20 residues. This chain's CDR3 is CASSFRGQTGGPNSNQPQHF. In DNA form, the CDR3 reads TGTGCCAGCAGTTTCCGCGGCCAGACAGGGGGTCCAAATAGCAATCAGCCCCAGCATTTT.

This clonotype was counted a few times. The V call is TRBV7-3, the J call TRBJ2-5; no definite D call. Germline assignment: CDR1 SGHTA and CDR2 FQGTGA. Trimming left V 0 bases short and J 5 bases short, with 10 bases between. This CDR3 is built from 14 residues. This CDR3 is CASSLTPNSETQYF. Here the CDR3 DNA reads TGTGCCAGCAGCTTAACTCCCAACTCGGAGACCCAGTACTTC.

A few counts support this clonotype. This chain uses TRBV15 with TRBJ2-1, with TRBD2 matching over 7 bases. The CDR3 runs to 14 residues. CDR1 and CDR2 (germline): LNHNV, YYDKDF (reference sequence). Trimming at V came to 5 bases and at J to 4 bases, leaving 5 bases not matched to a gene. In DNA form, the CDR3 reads TGTGCCACCAGCGCGGGGCGGGAGTACAATGAGCAGTTCTTC. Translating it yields CATSAGREYNEQFF.

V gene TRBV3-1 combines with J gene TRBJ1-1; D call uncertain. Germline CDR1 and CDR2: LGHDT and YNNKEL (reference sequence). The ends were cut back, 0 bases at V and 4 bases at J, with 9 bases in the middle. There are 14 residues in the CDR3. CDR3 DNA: TGTGCCAGCAGCCAAGAGTACAGTTCCACTGAAGCTTTCTTT. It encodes CASSQEYSSTEAFF.

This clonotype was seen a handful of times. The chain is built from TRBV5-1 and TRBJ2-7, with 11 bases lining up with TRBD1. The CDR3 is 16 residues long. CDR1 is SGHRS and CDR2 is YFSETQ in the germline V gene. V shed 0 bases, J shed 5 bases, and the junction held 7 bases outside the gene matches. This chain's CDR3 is CASSLALGQGGHEQYF. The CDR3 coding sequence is TGCGCCAGCAGCTTGGCGTTGGGACAGGGGGGCCACGAGCAGTACTTC.

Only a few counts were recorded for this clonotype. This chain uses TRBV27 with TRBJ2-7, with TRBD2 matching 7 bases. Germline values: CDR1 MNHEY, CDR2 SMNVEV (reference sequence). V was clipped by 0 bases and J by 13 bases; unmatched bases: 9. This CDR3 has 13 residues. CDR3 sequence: CASSLSWGGEKYF. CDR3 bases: TGTGCCAGCAGTTTATCGTGGGGGGGAGAAAAATACTTC.

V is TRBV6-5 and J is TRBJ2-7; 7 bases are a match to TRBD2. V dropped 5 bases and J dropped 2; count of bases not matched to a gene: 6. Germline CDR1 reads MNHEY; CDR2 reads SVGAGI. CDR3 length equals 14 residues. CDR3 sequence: CASSVWSGAYEQYF. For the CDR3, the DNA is TGTGCCAGCAGTGTGTGGAGCGGGGCCTACGAGCAGTACTTC.

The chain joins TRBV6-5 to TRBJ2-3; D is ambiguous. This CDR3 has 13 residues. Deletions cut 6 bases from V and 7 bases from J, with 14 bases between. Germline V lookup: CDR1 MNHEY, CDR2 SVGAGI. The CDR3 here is CASRVTGLNTQYF. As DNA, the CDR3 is TGTGCCAGCAGAGTCACCGGGCTAAATACGCAGTATTTT.

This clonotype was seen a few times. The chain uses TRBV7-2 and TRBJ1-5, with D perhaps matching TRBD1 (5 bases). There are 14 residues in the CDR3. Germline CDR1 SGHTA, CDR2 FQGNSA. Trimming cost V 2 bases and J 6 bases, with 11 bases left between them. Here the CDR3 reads CASSLQGGSQPQHF. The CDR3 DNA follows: TGTGCCAGCAGCTTACAGGGAGGTAGTCAGCCCCAGCATTTT.

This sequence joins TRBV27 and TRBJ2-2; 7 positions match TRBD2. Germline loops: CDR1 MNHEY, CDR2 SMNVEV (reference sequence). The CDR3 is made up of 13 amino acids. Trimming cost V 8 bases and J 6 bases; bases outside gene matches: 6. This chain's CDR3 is CASRAGGAGELFF. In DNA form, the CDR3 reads TGTGCCAGCCGGGCTGGGGGGGCCGGGGAGCTGTTTTTT.

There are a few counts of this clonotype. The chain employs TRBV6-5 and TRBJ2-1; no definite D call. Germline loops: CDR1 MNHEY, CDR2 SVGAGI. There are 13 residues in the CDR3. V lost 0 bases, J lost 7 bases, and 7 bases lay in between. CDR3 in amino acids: CASSYSGTNEQFF. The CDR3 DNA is TGTGCCAGCAGTTACTCCGGTACTAATGAGCAGTTCTTC.

The chain's CDR3 is CASSASFGGSTDTQYF. The CDR3 coding sequence is TGTGCCAGCAGTGCCAGTTTCGGGGGTAGCACAGATACGCAGTATTTT. V is TRBV2 and J is TRBJ2-3; possible D gene TRBD2, 6 bases. There are 16 residues in the CDR3. Trimming took 4 bases from V and 0 from J, leaving 14 bases between them. Germline V gene data show CDR1 as SNHLY and CDR2 as FYNNEI.

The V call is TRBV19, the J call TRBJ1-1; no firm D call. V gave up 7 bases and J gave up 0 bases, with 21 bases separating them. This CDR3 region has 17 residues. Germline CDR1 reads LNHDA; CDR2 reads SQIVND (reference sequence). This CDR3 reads CASTYTATAGMNTEAFF. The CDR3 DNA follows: TGTGCCAGTACCTATACGGCCACGGCCGGGATGAACACTGAAGCTTTCTTT.

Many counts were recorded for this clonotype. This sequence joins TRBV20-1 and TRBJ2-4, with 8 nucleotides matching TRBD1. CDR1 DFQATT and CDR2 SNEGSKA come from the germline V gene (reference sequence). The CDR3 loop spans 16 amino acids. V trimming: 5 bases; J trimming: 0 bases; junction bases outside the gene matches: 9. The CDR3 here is CSAPPRQGIAKNIQYF. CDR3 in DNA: TGCAGTGCTCCGCCCCGACAGGGGATAGCCAAAAACATTCAGTACTTC.

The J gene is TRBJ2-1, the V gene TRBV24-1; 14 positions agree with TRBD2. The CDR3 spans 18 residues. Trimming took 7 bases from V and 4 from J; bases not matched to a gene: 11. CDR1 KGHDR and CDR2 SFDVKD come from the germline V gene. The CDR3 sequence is CATSFGLAGGRSYNEQFF. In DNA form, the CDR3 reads TGTGCCACCAGCTTTGGACTAGCGGGAGGTCGAAGTTACAATGAGCAGTTCTTC.

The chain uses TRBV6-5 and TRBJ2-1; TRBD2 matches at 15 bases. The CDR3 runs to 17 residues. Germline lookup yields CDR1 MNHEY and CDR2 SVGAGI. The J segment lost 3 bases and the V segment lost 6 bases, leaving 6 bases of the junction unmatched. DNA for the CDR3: TGTGCCAGCAGGGGACTAGCGGGGGGCGACCACTACAATGAGCAGTTCTTC. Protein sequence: CASRGLAGGDHYNEQFF.

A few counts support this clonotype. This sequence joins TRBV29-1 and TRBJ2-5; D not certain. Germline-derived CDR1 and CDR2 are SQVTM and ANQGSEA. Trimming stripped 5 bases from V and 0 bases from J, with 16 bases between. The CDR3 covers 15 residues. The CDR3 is CSVSVGGWYQETQYF. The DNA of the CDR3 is TGCAGCGTTTCGGTGGGCGGATGGTACCAAGAGACCCAGTACTTC.